Here is one TCR beta chain with its context. CD45RO-negative CD8 cells positively selected for CCR7 made up the naive population, which excluded terminally differentiated effector memory CD45RA+ cells. Profiling relied on immunoSEQ multiplex PCR, and the TCRdb table lists in-frame clones only, not all of them. The sample comprises just over 2,000,000 clones, around 96% of which are singletons, and about 1.1% rests with the top ten. These data are taken from a study of shared clonotypes between healthy human individuals. CDR3 length equals 13 residues. V lost 8 bases, J lost 2 bases, and 11 bases lay in between. Germline V gene sequence: CDR1 SNHLY, CDR2 FYNNEI.

The chain carries TRBV2 and TRBJ2-3; D is ambiguous. The source of this sequence is a man aged 18 to 30 in good health. The sample was naive CD8+ T cells sorted from blood. The CDR3 DNA reads TGTGCCAGCTTTTCTGACCACACAGATACGCAGTATTTT. This sequence encodes CASFSDHTDTQYF.